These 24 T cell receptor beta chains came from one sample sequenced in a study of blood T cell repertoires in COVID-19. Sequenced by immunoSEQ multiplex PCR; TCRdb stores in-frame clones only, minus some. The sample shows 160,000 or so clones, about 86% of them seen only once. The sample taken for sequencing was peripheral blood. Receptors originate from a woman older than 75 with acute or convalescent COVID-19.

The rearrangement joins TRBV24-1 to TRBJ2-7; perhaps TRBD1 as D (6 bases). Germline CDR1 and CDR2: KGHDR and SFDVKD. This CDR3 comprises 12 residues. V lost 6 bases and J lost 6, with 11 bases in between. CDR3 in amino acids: CATSTGTGEQYF. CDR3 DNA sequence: TGTGCCACCAGTACAGGGACCGGCGAGCAGTACTTC.

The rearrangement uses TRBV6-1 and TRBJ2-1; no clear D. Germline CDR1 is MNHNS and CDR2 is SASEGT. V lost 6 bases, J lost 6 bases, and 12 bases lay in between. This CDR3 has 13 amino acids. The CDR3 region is CASSLWLGNEQFF. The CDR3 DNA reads TGTGCCAGCAGCCTCTGGCTAGGCAATGAGCAGTTCTTC.

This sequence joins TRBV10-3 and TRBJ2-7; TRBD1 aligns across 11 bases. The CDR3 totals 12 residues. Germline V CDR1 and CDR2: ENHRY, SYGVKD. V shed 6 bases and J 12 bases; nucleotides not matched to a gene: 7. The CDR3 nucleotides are TGTGCCATCAGAACGGACAGGGGGCACCCGTACTTC. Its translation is CAIRTDRGHPYF.

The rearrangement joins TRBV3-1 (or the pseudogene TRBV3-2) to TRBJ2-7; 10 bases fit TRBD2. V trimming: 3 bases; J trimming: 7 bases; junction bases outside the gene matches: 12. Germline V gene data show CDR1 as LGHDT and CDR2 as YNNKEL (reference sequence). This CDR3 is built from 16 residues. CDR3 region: CASSQPKGLAGVEQYF. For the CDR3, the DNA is TGTGCCAGCAGCCAGCCAAAAGGCCTAGCGGGAGTTGAGCAGTACTTC.

CDR3 coding DNA: TGTGCCAGCAGCCCCCGGGACAGGGCTATCGTTGGTTCACCCCTCCACTTT. Translation gives CASSPRDRAIVGSPLHF. J is TRBJ1-6 and V is TRBV7-9, with 9 bases lining up with TRBD1. Trimming removed 5 bases from V and 9 bases from J; junction bases left unmatched: 14. The CDR3 is 17 residues long. Germline assignment: CDR1 SEHNR and CDR2 FQNEAQ (reference sequence).

CDR3 nucleotides: TGTGCCAGCAGGATAGCGGGGGGGGCAGATACGCAGTATTTT. Translated, it gives CASRIAGGADTQYF. The chain employs TRBV6-5 and TRBJ2-3; TRBD2 matches 11 bases. V trimming: 6 bases; J trimming: 4 bases; junction bases outside the gene matches: 3. The CDR3 has 14 residues. In germline, CDR1 is MNHEY, CDR2 SVGAGI.

The CDR3 DNA follows: TGTGCCAGCAGCCAGGGGACCACTGAAGCTTTCTTT. It encodes CASSQGTTEAFF. The chain links TRBV9 to TRBJ1-1; the D gene is possibly TRBD1 (6 bases). Looked up from germline, CDR1 is SGDLS and CDR2 is YYNGEE. The CDR3 loop spans 12 amino acids. The germline V and J ends were trimmed by 4 bases and 4 bases, with 8 bases remaining between them. Using reference TRBV9 and TRBJ1-1 for the parts outside the CDR3, the full variable domain is DSGVTQTPKHLITATGQRVTLRCSPRSGDLSVYWYQQSLDQGLQFLIQYYNGEERAKGNILERFSAQQFPDLHSELNLSSLELGDSALYFCASSQGTTEAFFGQGTRLTVV.

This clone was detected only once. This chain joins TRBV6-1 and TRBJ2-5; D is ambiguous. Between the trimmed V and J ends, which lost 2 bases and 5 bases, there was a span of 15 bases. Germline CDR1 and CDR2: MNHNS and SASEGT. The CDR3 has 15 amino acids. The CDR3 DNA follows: TGTGCCAGCAGTGAAAAAAGTACCAACTGGGAGACCCAGTACTTC. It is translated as CASSEKSTNWETQYF.

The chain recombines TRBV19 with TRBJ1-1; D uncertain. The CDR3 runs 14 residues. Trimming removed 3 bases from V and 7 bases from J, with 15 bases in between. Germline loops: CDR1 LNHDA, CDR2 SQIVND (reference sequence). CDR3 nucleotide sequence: TGTGCCAGTAGTATCCGGAATCACAGAGATGAAGCTTTCTTT. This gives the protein CASSIRNHRDEAFF.

CDR3 amino acids: CATEREENTDTQYF. The CDR3 bases are TGTGCCACAGAGCGGGAGGAAAATACAGATACGCAGTATTTT. This chain uses TRBV6-6 with TRBJ2-3; 9 positions match TRBD2. Germline assignment: CDR1 MNHNY and CDR2 SVGAGI (reference sequence). V dropped 10 bases and J dropped 3; count of bases not matched to a gene: 8. The length of the CDR3 is 14 residues.

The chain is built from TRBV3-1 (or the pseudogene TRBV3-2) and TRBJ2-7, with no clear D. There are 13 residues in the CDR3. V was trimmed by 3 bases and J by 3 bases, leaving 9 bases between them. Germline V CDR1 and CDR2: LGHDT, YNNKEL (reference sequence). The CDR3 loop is CASSHDSGYEQYF. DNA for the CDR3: TGTGCCAGCAGCCACGATTCCGGCTACGAGCAGTACTTC.

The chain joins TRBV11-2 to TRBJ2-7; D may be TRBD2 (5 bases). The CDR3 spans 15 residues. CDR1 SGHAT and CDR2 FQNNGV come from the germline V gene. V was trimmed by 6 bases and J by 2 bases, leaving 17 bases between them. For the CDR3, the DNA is TGTGCCAGCAGACAACTTAGGGTGAGGGCCTACGAGCAGTACTTC. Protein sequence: CASRQLRVRAYEQYF.

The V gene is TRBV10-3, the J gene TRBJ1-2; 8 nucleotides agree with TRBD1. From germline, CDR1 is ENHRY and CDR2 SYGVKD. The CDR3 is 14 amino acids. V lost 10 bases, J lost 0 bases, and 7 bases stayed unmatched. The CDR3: CASEQGGSNYGYTF. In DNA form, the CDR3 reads TGTGCCAGCGAACAGGGGGGTTCTAACTATGGCTACACCTTC.

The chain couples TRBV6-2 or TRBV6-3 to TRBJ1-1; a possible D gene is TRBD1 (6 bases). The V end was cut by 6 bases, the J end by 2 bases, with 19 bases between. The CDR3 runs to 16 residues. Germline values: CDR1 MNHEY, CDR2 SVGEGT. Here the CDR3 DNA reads TGTGCCAGCAGCCCTGCAGGGGCTCGTAGAAACACTGAAGCTTTCTTT. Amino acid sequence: CASSPAGARRNTEAFF.

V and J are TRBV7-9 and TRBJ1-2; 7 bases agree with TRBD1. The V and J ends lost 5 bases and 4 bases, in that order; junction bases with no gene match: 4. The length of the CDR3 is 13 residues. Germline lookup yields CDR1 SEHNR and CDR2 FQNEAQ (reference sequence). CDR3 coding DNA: TGTGCCAGCAGCATACAGGGGACCTATGGCTACACCTTC. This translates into CASSIQGTYGYTF. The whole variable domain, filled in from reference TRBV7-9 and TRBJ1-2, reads DTGVSQNPRHKITKRGQNVTFRCDPISEHNRLYWYRQTLGQGPEFLTYFQNEAQLEKSRLLSDRFSAERPKGSFSTLEIQRTEQGDSAMYLCASSIQGTYGYTFGSGTRLTVV.

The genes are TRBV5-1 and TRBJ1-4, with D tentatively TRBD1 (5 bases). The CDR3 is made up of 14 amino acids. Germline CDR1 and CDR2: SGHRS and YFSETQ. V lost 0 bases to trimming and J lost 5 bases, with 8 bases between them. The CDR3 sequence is CASSLGGINEKLFF. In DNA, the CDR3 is TGCGCCAGCAGCTTGGGGGGCATCAATGAAAAACTGTTTTTT.

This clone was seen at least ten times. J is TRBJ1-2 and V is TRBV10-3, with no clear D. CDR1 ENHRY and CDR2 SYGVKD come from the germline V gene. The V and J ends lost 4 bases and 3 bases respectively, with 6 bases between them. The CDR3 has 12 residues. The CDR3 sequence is CAISVSDYGYTF. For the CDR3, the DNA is TGTGCCATCAGTGTTTCCGACTATGGCTACACCTTC.

CDR3 region: CASRRQGNYEQYF. CDR3 in DNA: TGTGCATCCAGAAGACAGGGAAACTACGAGCAGTACTTC. The chain recombines TRBV25-1 with TRBJ2-7; 7 nucleotides match TRBD1. The CDR3 covers 13 residues. CDR1 MGHDK and CDR2 SYGVNS come from the germline V gene.

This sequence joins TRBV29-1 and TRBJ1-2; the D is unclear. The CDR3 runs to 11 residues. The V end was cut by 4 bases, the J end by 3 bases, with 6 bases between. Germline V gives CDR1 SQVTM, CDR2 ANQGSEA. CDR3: CSVGRDYGYTF. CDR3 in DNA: TGCAGCGTTGGTAGAGACTATGGCTACACCTTC.

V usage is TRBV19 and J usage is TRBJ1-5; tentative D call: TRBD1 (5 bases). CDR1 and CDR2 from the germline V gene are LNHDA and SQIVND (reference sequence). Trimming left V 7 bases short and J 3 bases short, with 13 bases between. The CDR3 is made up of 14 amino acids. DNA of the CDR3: TGTGCCAGTATTGAAGGGGATCCCAATCAGCCCCAGCATTTT. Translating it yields CASIEGDPNQPQHF.

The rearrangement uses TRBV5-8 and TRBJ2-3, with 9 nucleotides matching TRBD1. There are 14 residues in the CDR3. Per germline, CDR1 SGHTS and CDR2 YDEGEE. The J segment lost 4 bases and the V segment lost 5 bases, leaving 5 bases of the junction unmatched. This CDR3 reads CASRTTGGPDTQYF. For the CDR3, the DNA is TGTGCCAGCAGAACGACAGGGGGACCAGATACGCAGTATTTT.

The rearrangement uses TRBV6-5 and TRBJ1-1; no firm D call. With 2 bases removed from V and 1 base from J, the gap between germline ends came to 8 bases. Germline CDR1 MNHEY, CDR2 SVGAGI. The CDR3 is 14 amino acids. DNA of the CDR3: TGTGCCAGCAGTTACGGTAGGAGGAACACTGAAGCTTTCTTT. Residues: CASSYGRRNTEAFF.

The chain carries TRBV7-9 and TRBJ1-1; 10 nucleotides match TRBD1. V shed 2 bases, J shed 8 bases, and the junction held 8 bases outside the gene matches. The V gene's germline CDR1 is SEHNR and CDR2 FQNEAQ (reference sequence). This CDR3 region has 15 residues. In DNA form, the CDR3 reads TGTGCCAGCAGCTTAAAGAGACAGGGGGCTTTAGAAGCTTTCTTT. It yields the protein CASSLKRQGALEAFF.

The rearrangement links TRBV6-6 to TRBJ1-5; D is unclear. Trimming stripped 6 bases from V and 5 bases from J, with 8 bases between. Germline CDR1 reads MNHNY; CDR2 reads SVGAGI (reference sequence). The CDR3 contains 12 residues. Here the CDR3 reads CASSQIYQPQHF. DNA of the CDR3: TGTGCCAGCAGCCAGATATATCAGCCCCAGCATTTT.